The 19 T cell receptor beta chains listed next were all sequenced from one sample in a study of T cell changes during pregnancy in multiple sclerosis. Assay: immunoSEQ multiplex PCR; the TCRdb copy retains only in-frame clones and omits some. The sample holds about 35,000 clones; 80% to 95% are singletons and the top ten take 0.4% to 0.45%. Sample: CD4+ T cells from peripheral blood mononuclear cells, taken in the third trimester of pregnancy. These receptors originate from a female donor in good health, enrolled as a control in a pregnancy study.

The CDR3 here is CASSLMRSTTDTQYF. The CDR3 DNA sequence: TGTGCCAGCAGCTTAATGAGATCAACCACAGATACGCAGTATTTT. The chain joins TRBV7-2 to TRBJ2-3; D gene unclear. CDR1 and CDR2 (germline): SGHTA, FQGNSA. V lost 2 bases and J 2 bases, leaving 11 bases between the germline ends. The length of the CDR3 is 15 residues.

This chain uses TRBV18 with TRBJ2-7; TRBD1 is a possible D gene (6 bases). Trimming cost V 3 bases and J 3 bases, with 12 bases left between them. This CDR3 region has 14 residues. CDR1 and CDR2 from the germline V gene are KGHSH and LQKENI. The CDR3 nucleotides read TGTGCCAGCTCACCTGGACAGTATGGCTACGAGCAGTACTTC. This translates into CASSPGQYGYEQYF. Together with reference TRBV18 and TRBJ2-7, the CDR3 gives the full variable domain: NAGVMQNPRHLVRRRGQEARLRCSPMKGHSHVYWYRQLPEEGLKFMVYLQKENIIDESGMPKERFSAEFPKEGPSILRIQQVVRGDSAAYFCASSPGQYGYEQYFGPGTRLTVT.

The chain uses TRBV7-9 and TRBJ2-6; the D is unclear. The V and J ends lost 5 bases and 5 bases respectively, with 10 bases between them. The CDR3 covers 14 residues. Germline V gives CDR1 SEHNR, CDR2 FQNEAQ (reference sequence). CDR3 sequence (DNA): TGTGCCAGCAGCCCCTCCGGTAGGGCCAACGTCCTGACTTTC. Translation gives CASSPSGRANVLTF.

The rearrangement joins TRBV2 to TRBJ2-2; 7 bases are a match to TRBD1. Trimming removed 4 bases from V and 1 base from J; junction bases left unmatched: 3. This CDR3 region has 15 residues. CDR1 SNHLY and CDR2 FYNNEI come from the germline V gene. The CDR3 DNA reads TGTGCCAGCAGTGGACAGGGCCTGAACACCGGGGAGCTGTTTTTT. It specifies CASSGQGLNTGELFF.

CDR3 sequence: CASSVPPGAAIDDRGANVLTF. The CDR3, as DNA: TGTGCCAGCAGCGTACCCCCTGGAGCGGCCATTGATGATAGGGGGGCCAACGTCCTGACTTTC. The chain recombines TRBV9 with TRBJ2-6, with D perhaps matching TRBD2 (5 bases). There are 21 residues in the CDR3. Deletions cut 1 base from V and 4 bases from J, with 27 bases between. The germline V gene has CDR1 SGDLS and CDR2 YYNGEE.

The chain carries TRBV18 and TRBJ2-2; TRBD1 matches at 8 bases. This CDR3 has 15 amino acids. CDR1 is KGHSH, CDR2 LQKENI, per germline. After removal of 3 bases from V and 6 bases from J, the junction contained 6 bases not matched to a gene. CDR3 amino acids: CASSPLPDRAGELFF. CDR3 nucleotide sequence: TGTGCCAGCTCACCCCTCCCGGACAGGGCCGGGGAGCTGTTTTTT.

V usage is TRBV19 and J usage is TRBJ1-2; no definite D call. The V gene's germline CDR1 is LNHDA and CDR2 SQIVND (reference sequence). V lost 6 bases, J lost 3 bases, and 20 bases lay in between. CDR3 length: 16 amino acids. CDR3 loop: CASSIRLGSEHYGYTF. DNA for the CDR3: TGTGCCAGTAGCATACGGCTCGGCAGCGAACACTATGGCTACACCTTC. Drawing the rest from reference TRBV19 and TRBJ1-2, the complete variable domain is DGGITQSPKYLFRKEGQNVTLSCEQNLNHDAMYWYRQDPGQGLRLIYYSQIVNDFQKGDIAEGYSVSREKKESFPLTVTSAQKNPTAFYLCASSIRLGSEHYGYTFGSGTRLTVV.

In its sample, this clone was seen a few times. The chain uses TRBV18 and TRBJ1-2, with 9 bases fitting TRBD1. J lost 7 bases, V lost 3 bases, and 9 bases had no gene match. Germline CDR1 KGHSH, CDR2 LQKENI. CDR3 length equals 15 residues. Written as DNA, the CDR3 is TGTGCCAGCTCACCTTCCGCCGGGACAGGGAGTGGCTACACCTTC. Protein: CASSPSAGTGSGYTF.

The chain joins TRBV30 to TRBJ1-1; 9 bases are shared with TRBD1. The CDR3 is 14 amino acids. Germline-derived CDR1 and CDR2 are GTSNPN and SVGIG (reference sequence). J was trimmed by 4 bases and V by 5 bases; bases with no gene match: 8. The CDR3, as DNA: TGTGCCTGGGCCGGGACAGGGTATAGCACTGAAGCTTTCTTT. Its translation: CAWAGTGYSTEAFF.

The chain uses TRBV7-9 and TRBJ2-1, with D maybe TRBD2 (5 bases). There are 11 residues in the CDR3. Germline lookup yields CDR1 SEHNR and CDR2 FQNEAQ (reference sequence). V shed 5 bases and J shed 12 bases, with 11 bases lying between them. In DNA form, the CDR3 reads TGTGCCAGCAGCGAGCTTCGGGGGCAGTTCTTC. Its translation: CASSELRGQFF.

This rearrangement joins TRBV28 to TRBJ1-5; the match to TRBD1 covers 7 bases. Germline assignment: CDR1 MDHEN and CDR2 SYDVKM. V trimming: 5 bases; J trimming: 1 base; junction bases outside the gene matches: 11. The CDR3 is 17 amino acids. CDR3 bases: TGTGCCAGCAGTCGGTACAGGGGTGAAGGGAGCAATCAGCCCCAGCATTTT. Translation: CASSRYRGEGSNQPQHF.

The gene calls are TRBV29-1 and TRBJ2-7; D is possibly TRBD1 (6 bases). The V end lost 3 bases, the J end lost 4 bases, and 16 bases lay between the germline ends. The V gene's germline CDR1 is SQVTM and CDR2 ANQGSEA. This CDR3 has 14 residues. For the CDR3, the DNA is TGCAGCGTTGAGGCGGCAGGGGCAAGGTACGAGCAGTACTTC. It codes for CSVEAAGARYEQYF.

This chain links TRBV7-8 with TRBJ2-7; the match to TRBD2 covers 10 bases. V lost 0 bases, J lost 1 base, and 3 bases stayed unmatched. Per the germline V gene, CDR1 is SGHVS and CDR2 is FQNEAQ. CDR3 length equals 16 residues. The CDR3 DNA sequence: TGTGCCAGCAGCTTAGCCACACTAGCGGGGTCCTACGAGCAGTACTTC. Its protein is CASSLATLAGSYEQYF.

The V gene is TRBV27, the J gene TRBJ2-3; TRBD1 matches 9 bases. The CDR3 runs to 14 residues. V was clipped by 5 bases and J by 7 bases; unmatched bases: 7. Germline V gene lookup returns CDR1 MNHEY and CDR2 SMNVEV (reference sequence). This chain's CDR3 is CASSLQGARNTQYF. The CDR3 DNA is TGTGCCAGCAGTCTACAGGGGGCGCGGAATACGCAGTATTTT.

The rearrangement joins TRBV19 to TRBJ1-6, with 9 bases fitting TRBD1. J lost 7 bases, V lost 2 bases, and 3 bases had no gene match. This CDR3 has 15 residues. Germline loops: CDR1 LNHDA, CDR2 SQIVND (reference sequence). CDR3 coding DNA: TGTGCCAGTAGTATATGGGACAGGGAAAATTCACCCCTCCACTTT. This encodes CASSIWDRENSPLHF.

The chain couples TRBV2 to TRBJ1-1; unclear D gene. V was cut by 4 bases and J by 4 bases, with 4 bases left in between. The length of the CDR3 is 11 residues. The germline CDR1 and CDR2 sequences are SNHLY and FYNNEI. DNA of the CDR3: TGTGCCAGCAGTGCTGTCACTGAAGCTTTCTTT. Its protein product is CASSAVTEAFF.

V and J are TRBV7-2 and TRBJ2-3; possibly TRBD1 for D (5 bases). This CDR3 is built from 14 residues. The germline gives CDR1 SGHTA, CDR2 FQGNSA. V was cut by 3 bases and J by 0 bases, with 7 bases left in between. The CDR3 DNA reads TGTGCCAGCAGCTTCAAGGGGAGCACAGATACGCAGTATTTT. The encoded protein is CASSFKGSTDTQYF.

J is TRBJ2-2 and V is TRBV5-4, with D perhaps matching TRBD1 (5 bases). This CDR3 is built from 15 residues. The germline V and J ends were trimmed by 0 bases and 0 bases, with 6 bases remaining between them. The germline V gene encodes CDR1 SGHNT and CDR2 YYREEE (reference sequence). The CDR3 DNA follows: TGTGCCAGCAGCTTGGCAGGGACGAACACCGGGGAGCTGTTTTTT. This codes for CASSLAGTNTGELFF.

The V call is TRBV7-2, the J call TRBJ1-3; D possibly corresponds to TRBD1 (6 bases). CDR1 is SGHTA and CDR2 is FQGNSA in the germline V gene. CDR3 length: 15 amino acids. Trimming took 1 base from V and 2 from J, leaving 9 bases between them. The CDR3 sequence: CASSLVEGAGNTIYF. The CDR3 DNA sequence: TGTGCCAGCAGCTTAGTCGAGGGGGCTGGAAACACCATATATTTT.